The table lists the clone carrying this T cell receptor beta chain with a few counts. These data come from a study of control samples from healthy donors and cancer patients. CDR1 LGHDT and CDR2 YNNKEL come from the germline V gene (reference sequence). The V end was cut by 4 bases, the J end by 3 bases, with 15 bases between. This CDR3 comprises 16 residues. This table comes from immunoSEQ multiplex PCR, and its TCRdb copy is limited to in-frame clones, with some not included. Among 260,000 or so clones, roughly four fifths were seen once, and the ten largest hold roughly 14%. Sequencing was done on a sample of PBMCs. The rearrangement links TRBV3-1 (or the pseudogene TRBV3-2) to TRBJ1-4; the D gene is possibly TRBD1 (5 bases). The sequence derives from a woman aged 60-75 years with lung cancer. The CDR3 is CASSRGGTMANEKLFF. CDR3 DNA: TGTGCCAGCAGCCGTGGGGGGACGATGGCTAATGAAAAACTGTTTTTT.